These T cell receptor beta chains were read from a single sample in a study of blood T cell repertoires in COVID-19. TCRdb's table, derived via immunoSEQ multiplex PCR, lists solely in-frame clones and lacks some. The sample contains 250,000 to 350,000 clones, around 88% of which appear only once. Sequencing input: peripheral blood. The receptors shown here come from a man aged 30 to 45 with acute or convalescent COVID-19. CDR3s include the opening cysteine and the closing phenylalanine or tryptophan. D genes are given only for firm matches. Clone size is stated in some rows and not others, as once, few, many or a class when expanded.

j_call | d_call | v_call | clone_size | cdr3_aa | cdr3_nt
TRBJ1-1 | . | TRBV5-1 | few | CASSQGGTEAFF | TGCGCCAGCAGCCAGGGAGGGACTGAAGCTTTCTTT
TRBJ1-4 | TRBD1 | TRBV6-5 | few | CASRKDRVGEKLFF | TGTGCCAGCAGAAAGGACAGGGTAGGGGAAAAACTGTTTTTT
TRBJ1-3 | TRBD1 | TRBV28 | . | CASSRDRGPGNTIYF | TGTGCCAGCAGCCGGGACAGGGGGCCTGGAAACACCATATATTTT
TRBJ2-7 | TRBD1 | TRBV28 | once | CASSGTGVYEQYF | TGTGCCAGCAGTGGGACAGGGGTATACGAGCAGTACTTC
TRBJ2-2 | . | TRBV11-1 | . | CASSLHTGELFF | TGTGCCAGCAGCCTTCACACCGGGGAGCTGTTTTTT
TRBJ1-1 | . | TRBV15 | . | CATSKQYMNTEAFF | TGTGCCACCAGCAAACAGTACATGAACACTGAAGCTTTCTTT
TRBJ1-3 | TRBD1 | TRBV5-1 | . | CASRRQGGGNTIYF | TGCGCCAGCAGACGACAGGGAGGAGGAAACACCATATATTTT
TRBJ2-3 | . | TRBV5-4 | . | CASRRERVDTQYF | TGTGCCAGCAGGCGGGAACGGGTAGATACGCAGTATTTT
TRBJ1-2 | . | TRBV2 | . | CASSGQANYGYTF | TGTGCCAGCAGTGGGCAAGCTAACTATGGCTACACCTTC
TRBJ2-7 | . | TRBV11-2 | . | CASSFVASGKHEQYF | TGTGCCAGCAGCTTTGTCGCTAGTGGTAAACACGAGCAGTACTTC
TRBJ1-1 | . | TRBV6-6 | . | CASGSRGGAEAFF | TGTGCCAGCGGCTCCAGGGGCGGTGCTGAAGCTTTCTTT
TRBJ2-1 | TRBD2 | TRBV7-7 | . | CASSSLAGGYNEQFF | TGTGCTAGCAGCAGTTTAGCGGGAGGCTACAATGAGCAGTTCTTC
TRBJ1-5 | . | TRBV14 | once | CACSRGGGNQPQHF | TGTGCCTGCAGTCGGGGGGGAGGTAATCAGCCCCAGCATTTT
TRBJ1-1 | . | TRBV28 | . | CASRGVWDRTEAFF | TGTGCCAGCAGAGGGGTTTGGGATAGGACTGAAGCTTTCTTT
TRBJ1-2 | TRBD1 | TRBV19 | . | CASYSRQGLYLGYTF | TGTGCCAGCTATAGCCGACAGGGCCTCTATCTCGGCTACACCTTC
TRBJ2-2 | TRBD1 | TRBV18 | . | CASSEGAATGELFF | TGTGCCAGCTCCGAGGGGGCGGCCACCGGGGAGCTGTTTTTT
TRBJ2-7 | TRBD2 | TRBV6-5 | . | CASMGGTSPYEQYF | TGTGCCAGCATGGGGGGGACCAGCCCTTACGAGCAGTACTTC
TRBJ1-2 | . | TRBV2 | . | CASSYQRTATGYGYTF | TGTGCCAGCAGTTACCAAAGGACAGCCACAGGGTATGGCTACACCTTC
TRBJ1-1 | TRBD1 | TRBV10-3 | . | CAISSGQGMNTEAFF | TGTGCCATCAGCTCGGGACAGGGGATGAACACTGAAGCTTTCTTT
TRBJ1-2 | TRBD1 | TRBV13 | . | CASSSRQGGYGYTF | TGTGCCAGCAGCTCTCGACAGGGAGGCTATGGCTACACCTTC
TRBJ2-5 | TRBD1 | TRBV29-1 | . | CSVSGTVQETQYF | TGCAGCGTATCTGGGACAGTTCAAGAGACCCAGTACTTC
TRBJ2-3 | . | TRBV3-1/TRBV3-2 | . | CASCQGRVTDTQYF | TGTGCCAGCTGCCAGGGCAGGGTAACAGATACGCAGTATTTT
TRBJ2-1 | . | TRBV21-1 | . | CASSKGRSGRALNEQFF | TGTGCCAGCAGCAAAGGTCGAAGCGGGAGGGCCTTGAATGAGCAGTTCTTC
TRBJ1-3 | . | TRBV6-5 | . | CASRADTPGNTIYF | TGTGCCAGCAGGGCCGACACTCCAGGAAACACCATATATTTT
TRBJ2-1 | TRBD1 | TRBV2 | . | CASSARGQGAYEQFF | TGTGCCAGCAGTGCTCGAGGACAGGGGGCCTATGAGCAGTTCTTC
TRBJ2-3 | TRBD2 | TRBV6-5 | . | CASRRSGRAPDTQYF | TGTGCCAGCAGGCGGAGCGGGAGGGCCCCAGATACGCAGTATTTT
TRBJ1-3 | TRBD1 | TRBV10-1 | . | CASSAGQGYTIYF | TGCGCCAGCAGTGCAGGACAGGGATACACCATATATTTT
TRBJ1-1 | . | TRBV6-5 | once | CASESEGRTEAFF | TGTGCCAGCGAATCAGAGGGTAGGACTGAAGCTTTCTTT
TRBJ2-7 | TRBD1 | TRBV6-5 | . | CASRYRDRSEQYF | TGTGCCAGCAGGTACCGGGACAGATCCGAGCAGTACTTC
TRBJ2-2 | TRBD1 | TRBV5-5 | . | CASSPGQFANTGELFF | TGTGCCAGCAGCCCGGGACAGTTCGCGAACACCGGGGAGCTGTTTTTT
TRBJ1-6 | . | TRBV11-2 | . | CASSLDGGNNSPLHF | TGTGCCAGCAGCTTAGATGGAGGGAATAATTCACCCCTCCACTTT
TRBJ2-1 | . | TRBV29-1 | once | CSGDTSNYNEQFF | TGCAGTGGGGACACTTCCAACTACAATGAGCAGTTCTTC
TRBJ2-5 | . | TRBV5-1 | once | CASSLVEADPETQYF | TGCGCCAGCAGCTTGGTAGAGGCCGACCCTGAGACCCAGTACTTC
TRBJ1-4 | . | TRBV28 | . | CASYRVRNEKLFF | TGTGCCAGTTACAGGGTCCGTAATGAAAAACTGTTTTTT
TRBJ2-3 | . | TRBV7-3 | . | CASSPRGSSTDTQYF | TGTGCCAGCAGCCCAAGGGGGTCTAGCACAGATACGCAGTATTTT
TRBJ2-1 | . | TRBV7-3 | . | CASSLKGRGWNEQFF | TGTGCCAGCAGCTTAAAAGGGAGAGGGTGGAATGAGCAGTTCTTC
TRBJ2-1 | TRBD2 | TRBV28 | . | CASSLRAGGLHNEQFF | TGTGCCAGCAGTTTAAGGGCGGGGGGGCTTCACAATGAGCAGTTCTTC
TRBJ2-6 | TRBD2 | TRBV4-1 | . | CASSQVGGGGANVLTF | TGCGCCAGCAGCCAAGTTGGCGGGGGTGGGGCCAACGTCCTGACTTTC
TRBJ1-2 | . | TRBV9 | once | CASSVGWGVTNYGYTF | TGTGCCAGCAGCGTAGGATGGGGGGTGACTAACTATGGCTACACCTTC
TRBJ1-5 | TRBD1 | TRBV19 | . | CASSMNLGTGVGLWYQPQHF | TGTGCCAGTAGTATGAATTTAGGGACAGGGGTTGGGCTATGGTATCAGCCCCAGCATTTT
TRBJ2-7 | TRBD2 | TRBV6-6 | . | CASMRSGKSDEQYF | TGTGCCAGCATGAGGAGCGGGAAATCTGACGAGCAGTACTTC
TRBJ1-4 | . | TRBV28 | few | CASSRGGVLEKLFF | TGTGCCAGCAGCCGGGGTGGGGTACTCGAAAAACTGTTTTTT
TRBJ1-6 | TRBD1 | TRBV5-4 | once | CASSLEAGQGASNSPLHF | TGTGCCAGCAGCTTGGAAGCGGGACAGGGTGCTTCTAATTCACCCCTCCACTTT
TRBJ2-7 | TRBD1 | TRBV10-3 | . | CATQRTGIGEQYF | TGTGCCACCCAGAGGACAGGCATTGGCGAGCAGTACTTC
TRBJ2-3 | TRBD2 | TRBV3-1/TRBV3-2 | . | CASSQQAGLSTDTQYF | TGTGCCAGCAGCCAGCAAGCGGGACTCAGCACAGATACGCAGTATTTT
TRBJ2-1 | TRBD2 | TRBV30 | few | CAWRPGTSGANEQFF | TGTGCCTGGAGGCCCGGGACTAGCGGGGCCAATGAGCAGTTCTTC
TRBJ1-5 | . | TRBV7-2 | . | CASSLDGGSNQPQHF | TGTGCCAGCAGCTTAGATGGGGGCAGCAATCAGCCCCAGCATTTT
TRBJ2-1 | . | TRBV7-3 | . | CASSPGPYNEQFF | TGTGCCAGCAGCCCTGGCCCTTACAATGAGCAGTTCTTC
TRBJ2-1 | TRBD2 | TRBV13 | . | CASSLGWTSDNEQFF | TGTGCCAGCAGCTTAGGGTGGACTAGCGACAATGAGCAGTTCTTC
TRBJ2-7 | . | TRBV28 | once | CATSNLTSPTLEQYF | TGTGCCACCTCCAATTTAACTAGCCCTACACTCGAGCAGTACTTC
TRBJ2-7 | . | TRBV10-3 | . | CAIRADRNAYEQYF | TGTGCCATCAGAGCAGACAGGAATGCCTACGAGCAGTACTTC
TRBJ2-1 | TRBD2 | TRBV5-8 | once | CASSGGLAGARLNEQFF | TGTGCCAGCAGCGGGGGACTAGCGGGGGCGCGGTTGAATGAGCAGTTCTTC
TRBJ2-7 | . | TRBV6-1 | few | CASSDPGQQREQYF | TGTGCCAGCAGTGACCCGGGACAACAGCGGGAGCAGTACTTC
TRBJ1-3 | . | TRBV11-2 | . | CASSFFRDTGNTIYF | TGTGCCAGCAGCTTCTTTCGCGATACTGGAAACACCATATATTTT
TRBJ1-4 | TRBD1 | TRBV7-2 | once | CASSPRTGTNEKLFF | TGTGCCAGCAGCCCCCGGACAGGGACTAATGAAAAACTGTTTTTT
TRBJ1-4 | TRBD1 | TRBV28 | once | CASSLSGTGNEKLFF | TGTGCCAGCAGTTTGTCCGGGACAGGGAATGAAAAACTGTTTTTT